This TCR beta chain was observed in a study of blood T cell repertoires in COVID-19. In the original processing: Counts of nucleated cells, estimated from reference gene primer amplification, were obtained. Profiled with immunoSEQ multiplex PCR; TCRdb holds only in-frame clones, not every one. That table is the source of V, J and clone size, and D and trimming were worked out from the DNA. The table shows around 150,000 clones, with about 86% occurring only once. The CDR3 is 13 residues long. CDR1 and CDR2 from the germline V gene are SGHRS and YFSETQ. V gave up 3 bases and J gave up 5 bases, with 11 bases separating them.

The clonotype was recovered from a woman of 80 years or more with acute or convalescent COVID-19. The sample taken for sequencing was peripheral blood. The chain couples TRBV5-1 to TRBJ1-1, with D possibly TRBD1 on 5 matching bases. The CDR3 DNA is TGCGCCAGCAGCTGGGGGGTGGGAACTGAAGCTTTCTTT. This translates into CASSWGVGTEAFF.